The 26 T cell receptor beta chains presented below share a single source sample, sequenced in a study of CD8 T cells in Susac syndrome. A quantity of about 0.5 to 1 ug RNA underwent reverse transcription using random hexamers. TCRdb itself ran the immunoSEQ multiplex PCR reads through MiXCR, one entry per CDR3 protein. This sample has around 190,000 distinct CDR3 sequences, with 95% found just once. Sequencing was done on a sample of CD4+ T cells from PBMCs. Source of these receptors: a human donor in good health.

DNA for the CDR3: TGTGCCACCAGCCCGGCCGGGCCCAAGCCCCAGCATTTT. As protein: CATSPAGPKPQHF. The chain combines TRBV15 with TRBJ1-5; D is undetermined. The V end lost 5 bases, the J end lost 8 bases, and 13 bases lay between the germline ends. The germline CDR1 and CDR2 sequences are LNHNV and YYDKDF (reference sequence). There are 13 residues in the CDR3.

The chain joins TRBV20-1 to TRBJ2-3; the D is unclear. This CDR3 is 11 amino acids long. Per germline, CDR1 DFQATT and CDR2 SNEGSKA (reference sequence). Trimming removed 7 bases from V and 2 bases from J, with 7 bases in between. The CDR3 protein is CSGEITDTQYF. The CDR3 nucleotides are TGCAGTGGTGAGATCACAGATACGCAGTATTTT.

The chain employs TRBV10-3 and TRBJ1-2; D is uncertain. CDR3 length: 12 residues. The germline V gene has CDR1 ENHRY and CDR2 SYGVKD. The V gene lost 6 bases and the J gene lost 4 bases, with 9 bases spanning the gap. CDR3 residues: CAIRGSVYGYTF. The CDR3 DNA sequence: TGTGCCATCAGGGGCAGCGTCTATGGCTACACCTTC.

The chain recombines TRBV6-5 with TRBJ2-1; a weak D match, TRBD1 (5 bases). Germline V CDR1 and CDR2: MNHEY, SVGAGI. The CDR3 sequence is 18 residues long. V was cut by 0 bases and J by 0 bases, with 15 bases left in between. In DNA, the CDR3 is TGTGCCAGCAGTTACTCGACTTTCGTTCAGGGCTCCTACAATGAGCAGTTCTTC. Its protein is CASSYSTFVQGSYNEQFF.

The chain joins TRBV10-3 to TRBJ2-1; D uncertain. V lost 3 bases to trimming and J lost 8 bases, with 5 bases between them. The CDR3 covers 11 residues. Germline V gene data show CDR1 as ENHRY and CDR2 as SYGVKD. CDR3 sequence: CAISDADEQFF. The CDR3 DNA reads TGTGCCATCAGTGACGCGGATGAGCAGTTCTTC.

Here the CDR3 reads CSADRGRRYGYTF. In nucleotides, the CDR3 is TGCAGTGCTGACAGGGGGCGCCGCTATGGCTACACCTTC. V gene TRBV20-1 combines with J gene TRBJ1-2, with 10 positions matching TRBD1. CDR3 length equals 13 residues. V shed 5 bases and J 4 bases; nucleotides not matched to a gene: 4. Germline V CDR1 and CDR2: DFQATT, SNEGSKA (reference sequence).

V usage is TRBV18 and J usage is TRBJ2-5; D is possibly TRBD1 or TRBD2 (5 bases each). Germline V gene data show CDR1 as KGHSH and CDR2 as LQKENI. The germline V and J ends were trimmed by 2 bases and 6 bases, with 16 bases remaining between them. This CDR3 spans 15 amino acids. CDR3 sequence: CASSPNSGTIKTQYF. Written as DNA, the CDR3 is TGTGCCAGCTCACCAAATTCAGGGACCATCAAGACCCAGTACTTC.

V usage is TRBV11-2 and J usage is TRBJ2-1; TRBD2 matches 10 bases. After removal of 1 base from V and 8 bases from J, the junction contained 5 bases not matched to a gene. Germline CDR1 SGHAT, CDR2 FQNNGV. The CDR3 has 15 amino acids. CDR3 DNA sequence: TGTGCCAGCAGCTTAGGGCTAGCGGGAGTCTATGAGCAGTTCTTC. This codes for CASSLGLAGVYEQFF.

The rearrangement joins TRBV2 to TRBJ1-2; D may be TRBD1 (6 bases). Germline V gene lookup returns CDR1 SNHLY and CDR2 FYNNEI. Trimming removed 5 bases at V and 8 bases at J, with 18 bases between. This CDR3 contains 14 residues. CDR3 bases: TGTGCCAGCAGTCTTTACGGACAGTACGTGGGCTACACCTTC. Its translation: CASSLYGQYVGYTF.

The J gene is TRBJ2-7, the V gene TRBV29-1; D not resolved. The CDR3 runs 12 residues. V lost 6 bases and J lost 0, with 9 bases in between. Looked up from germline, CDR1 is SQVTM and CDR2 is ANQGSEA. This CDR3 is CSVPVNSYEQYF. The CDR3 nucleotides read TGCAGCGTCCCCGTCAACTCCTACGAGCAGTACTTC.

This sequence joins TRBV3-1 and TRBJ2-1; D is unclear. The CDR3 consists of 15 residues. Trimming removed 0 bases at V and 6 bases at J, with 12 bases between. Germline lookup yields CDR1 LGHDT and CDR2 YNNKEL (reference sequence). CDR3 sequence: CASSQDLVILNEQFF. In DNA form, the CDR3 reads TGTGCCAGCAGCCAAGATTTGGTTATTCTCAATGAGCAGTTCTTC.

The chain carries TRBV20-1 and TRBJ2-1; 8 bases are a match to TRBD2. Trimming cost V 5 bases and J 6 bases; bases outside gene matches: 6. This CDR3 is 13 amino acids long. Germline V gives CDR1 DFQATT, CDR2 SNEGSKA (reference sequence). The DNA for the CDR3 is TGCAGTGCTGCTGTAGCGGGGAGCAATGAGCAGTTCTTC. It codes for CSAAVAGSNEQFF.

This clonotype was picked up one time. CDR3 DNA: TGTGCTAGCAGCTTACTGCGTCACTCCTACGAGCAGTACGTC. Its protein product is CASSLLRHSYEQYV. V usage is TRBV7-7 and J usage is TRBJ2-7; no clear D gene. CDR3 length: 14 amino acids. Germline values: CDR1 SSHAT, CDR2 FNYEAQ (reference sequence).

In its sample, this clonotype was seen once. This chain joins TRBV4-3 and TRBJ2-7; TRBD1 matches at 11 bases. This CDR3 comprises 17 residues. The germline V gene encodes CDR1 LGHNA and CDR2 YSLEER. V lost 3 bases to trimming and J lost 1 base; unmatched junction nucleotides: 8. Written as DNA, the CDR3 is TGCGCCAGCAGCCAGACCCCCGGGACAGGGGGTTCCTACGAGCAGTACTTC. Translating gives CASSQTPGTGGSYEQYF.

The V and J genes are TRBV2 and TRBJ2-5; 9 bases are shared with TRBD2. The ends lost 7 bases at V and 2 bases at J; junction bases unmatched: 5. The CDR3 length is 14 residues. Germline CDR1 is SNHLY and CDR2 is FYNNEI. The CDR3 sequence is CASKSTSGQETQYF. As DNA, the CDR3 is TGTGCCAGCAAGTCGACTAGCGGTCAAGAGACCCAGTACTTC.

This clonotype was recorded a few times. The CDR3: CASSRVSSNYGYTF. The DNA for the CDR3 is TGTGCCAGCAGCCGGGTGAGCTCTAACTATGGCTACACCTTC. The rearrangement links TRBV12-3 or TRBV12-4 to TRBJ1-2; the D is unclear. Trimming stripped 6 bases from V and 0 bases from J, with 11 bases between. The CDR3 has 14 amino acids.

The chain employs TRBV4-1 and TRBJ2-2; 8 positions match TRBD2. With 0 bases clipped from V and 5 bases from J, the junction kept 17 bases outside the gene matches. The germline V gene encodes CDR1 MGHRA and CDR2 YSYEKL. CDR3 length: 20 amino acids. This chain's CDR3 is CASSQEYYGVSGRRTGELFF. In DNA, the CDR3 is TGCGCCAGCAGCCAAGAGTATTATGGAGTAAGCGGGAGACGGACCGGGGAGCTGTTTTTT.

This clonotype was seen a single time. V is TRBV12-3 or TRBV12-4 and J is TRBJ2-7; 8 nucleotides align to TRBD1. The CDR3 extends over 16 amino acids. V lost 0 bases, J lost 2 bases, and 6 bases stayed unmatched. In nucleotides, the CDR3 is TGTGCCAGCAGTTTAGCGCTCAGGACAGGGCCCTACGAGCAGTACTTC. Encoded protein: CASSLALRTGPYEQYF.

The DNA for the CDR3 is TGCGCCAGCAGTCAATCGCCCCCCCCTCGACAGCCGTGGGAGCAGTACTTC. Translated: CASSQSPPPRQPWEQYF. The chain is built from TRBV23-1 and TRBJ2-7; D may be TRBD1 (5 bases). TRBV23-1 is an ORF for which the function is uncertain. The CDR3 extends over 17 amino acids. V lost 0 bases and J lost 7, with 22 bases in between.

The chain is built from TRBV29-1 and TRBJ2-5; 11 bases align to TRBD2. CDR3 length: 15 residues. The germline V gene encodes CDR1 SQVTM and CDR2 ANQGSEA. Trimming removed 4 bases from V and 1 base from J; junction bases left unmatched: 5. This chain's CDR3 is CSVALAGELQETQYF. CDR3 in DNA: TGCAGCGTTGCACTAGCGGGAGAGCTCCAAGAGACCCAGTACTTC.

V and J are TRBV27 and TRBJ2-3; no definite D call. The CDR3 has 14 amino acids. Germline values: CDR1 MNHEY, CDR2 SMNVEV (reference sequence). Between the trimmed V and J ends, which lost 9 bases and 1 base, there was a span of 14 bases. The CDR3 nucleotides are TGTGCCAGTCACGGTTGGTTCGGCACAGATACGCAGTATTTT. It translates to CASHGWFGTDTQYF.

This clonotype was seen only once. The chain is built from TRBV20-1 and TRBJ2-7; 9 positions match TRBD1. CDR1 and CDR2 from the germline V gene are DFQATT and SNEGSKA (reference sequence). V gave up 3 bases and J gave up 3 bases; unmatched junction bases: 15. The CDR3 length is 17 residues. The DNA of the CDR3 is TGCAGTGCTAGCCCCAGTACAGGGGGCGGTCATGTCTACGAGCAGTACTTC. It encodes CSASPSTGGGHVYEQYF.

The rearrangement uses TRBV11-2 and TRBJ1-2, with no clear D. Germline loops: CDR1 SGHAT, CDR2 FQNNGV. The V gene lost 5 bases and the J gene lost 0 bases, with 13 bases spanning the gap. The CDR3 is 15 residues long. The CDR3 DNA reads TGTGCCAGCAGCCTACAGACACTAGCTAACTATGGCTACACCTTC. Translation: CASSLQTLANYGYTF.

This chain connects TRBV3-1 to TRBJ1-6; D call uncertain. There are 14 residues in the CDR3. Trimming pared 2 bases from V and 3 bases from J, leaving 5 bases between. Germline V gives CDR1 LGHDT, CDR2 YNNKEL (reference sequence). The CDR3 protein is CASSQRNYNSPLHF. The DNA for the CDR3 is TGTGCCAGCAGCCAACGTAACTATAATTCACCCCTCCACTTT.

The J gene is TRBJ2-1, the V gene TRBV5-6; 9 positions match TRBD1. J was trimmed by 8 bases and V by 6 bases; bases with no gene match: 12. The CDR3 consists of 15 residues. Germline V gene lookup returns CDR1 SGHDT and CDR2 YYEEEE. The CDR3 region is CASTLGTGIGDEQFF. CDR3 nucleotide sequence: TGTGCCAGCACTCTGGGGACAGGGATTGGCGATGAGCAGTTCTTC.

The CDR3 sequence is CASSLGQGNYEQYF. For the CDR3, the DNA is TGTGCCAGCAGCCTTGGACAGGGAAACTACGAGCAGTACTTC. The gene calls are TRBV3-1 and TRBJ2-7; 8 bases align to TRBD1. With 4 bases clipped from V and 3 bases from J, the junction kept 5 bases outside the gene matches. CDR1 is LGHDT, CDR2 YNNKEL, per germline (reference sequence). The CDR3 contains 14 residues.